The sequence of this T cell receptor beta chain was determined in a study of blood T cell repertoires in COVID-19 (TCRdb year 2020). As for the study more broadly: Collaborator samples came from the United States, Italy and Spain and covered acute and convalescent phases of COVID-19. The prospective study material was composed of cDNA or gDNA derived from T cells, B-cell-depleted T cells, or PBMCs. The dataset comprised deeply sampled blood TCRbeta repertoires from subjects exposed to, actively infected with, or recovered from COVID-19. The repertoires were made available in a free public database intended to serve as a resource for research on the immune response to SARS-CoV-2. Samples came from the ongoing ImmuneRACE study (first 160 participants) plus 1,254 subjects from 6 global collaborators. A de-identified subject ID, COVID-19 status, age in years and sex were almost always included in the sample metadata. HLA class I and class II types, where available, came from metadata supplied by the sample provider rather than from assay-based typing.

Note on this clone: Its binding antigen is unknown. No much larger clone is present one base from it, and per-base qualities are unavailable.

General findings and caveats noted by the study authors: How much clinical and demographic metadata was included differed by source and by participant, and the metadata was provided uncurated.

Relative to germline, V is 5 bases shorter and J is 9 bases shorter, with 15 bases between their ends. The germline V gene provides CDR1 KGHSH and CDR2 LQKENI. The CDR3 measures 13 amino acids from cysteine to phenylalanine. Just CDR3 DNA is preserved here, 39 bases in frame from base 1. TCRbeta CDR3 regions were amplified from genomic DNA using the immunoSEQ Assay, a bias-controlled multiplex PCR. The paper's data handling went like this. Nucleated cell counts per sample were estimated from amplification of reference gene primers within the assay. To quantify the absolute abundance of each unique TCRbeta CDR3 rearrangement, sequence reads were collapsed and filtered. For each sample, productive Simpson clonality was calculated as the square root of Simpson's diversity index over productive rearrangements. TCRdb carries this immuneACCESS record with in-frame sequences only. Its versions omit some clonotypes, under half of them owing to an unresolved V gene in the studies checked, with the rest unexplained. V, J and clone size reflect that table, while D and trimming were determined from the DNA. The sample table contains 94,000 or so clones; only one count was recorded for 88% of them. 4.5% to 6% of the sample is in the top ten clones.

Whole blood was collected in K2EDTA tubes by collaborating institutions according to the institutions' own protocols. For TCRbeta analysis, collaborators shipped samples in one of three forms: frozen whole blood, isolated PBMCs, or DNA extracted from either of those sample types. Sequenced input: peripheral blood. The chain links TRBV18 with TRBJ2-3, with a weak D call of TRBD1 (6 bases match). The receptor comes from a woman aged 80 or over with active COVID-19. This receptor has the CDR3 CASSSQGKGTQYF. The nucleotides are TGTGCCAGCTCATCCCAGGGGAAGGGGACGCAGTATTTT.